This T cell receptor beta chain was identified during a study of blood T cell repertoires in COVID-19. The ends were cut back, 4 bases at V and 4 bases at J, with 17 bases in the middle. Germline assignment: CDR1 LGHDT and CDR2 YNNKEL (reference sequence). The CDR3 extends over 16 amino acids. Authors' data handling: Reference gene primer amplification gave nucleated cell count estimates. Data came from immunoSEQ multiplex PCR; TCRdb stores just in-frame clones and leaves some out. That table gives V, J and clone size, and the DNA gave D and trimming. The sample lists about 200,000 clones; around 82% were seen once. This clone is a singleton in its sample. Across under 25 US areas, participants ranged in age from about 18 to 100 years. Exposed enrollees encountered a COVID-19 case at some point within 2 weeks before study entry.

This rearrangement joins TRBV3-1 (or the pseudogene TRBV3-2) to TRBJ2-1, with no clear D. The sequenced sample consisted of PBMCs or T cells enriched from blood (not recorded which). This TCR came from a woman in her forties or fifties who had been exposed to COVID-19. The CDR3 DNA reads TGTGCCAGCAGCCCCGGATCCGGGTCCCAATACAATGAGCAGTTCTTC. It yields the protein CASSPGSGSQYNEQFF.